This T cell receptor (beta chain) comes out of a study of blood T cell repertoires in COVID-19. Looking at the study overall: COVID-19 samples collected from the United States, Italy and Spain covered acute and convalescent phases. PBMCs, B-cell-depleted T cells, or T cells provided the cDNA or gDNA that made up the material.

Some clones are missing from TCRdb's copy, which holds only in-frame ones; the method was immunoSEQ multiplex PCR. Seen here are 200,000 to 250,000 clones, around four fifths observed once, and the top ten hold approximately 10%. CDR3 length: 16 amino acids. V is TRBV21-1 and J is TRBJ1-5; TRBD1 is taken as the D call from the table, unchecked against the DNA. TRBV21-1 is tagged as a pseudogene. The receptor comes from a woman older than 75 with COVID-19, enrolled during active disease. Sequencing was performed on peripheral blood. The CDR3 spells CASSNAAQGGNQPQHF. CDR3 sequence (DNA): TGTGCCAGCAGCAATGCTGCCCAGGGCGGCAATCAGCCCCAGCATTTT.